The entry that follows covers one T cell receptor (beta chain) sequence. The sample is drawn from a study of blood T cell repertoires in COVID-19. Study overall: COVID-19 samples from acute and convalescent phases originated in the United States, Italy and Spain. From T cells, B-cell-depleted T cells, or PBMCs came the material, which was cDNA or gDNA.

Authors' processing steps: The assay estimated nucleated cells by amplifying reference gene primers. Assay used: immunoSEQ multiplex PCR; TCRdb lists only in-frame clones, some missing. V and J calls and clone size are as listed in that table; D and trimming were resolved from the DNA. The data hold fewer than 250,000 clones, with around four fifths observed a single time. The germline CDR1 and CDR2 sequences are SGHNT and YENEEA. The CDR3 sequence is 18 residues long. V lost 1 base, J lost 7 bases, and 13 bases stayed unmatched. The chain uses TRBV11-3 and TRBJ2-1; 10 nucleotides agree with TRBD2. The sample consisted of peripheral blood. This receptor was identified in a woman aged 60-70 years with active or convalescent COVID-19. Written as DNA, the CDR3 is TGTGCCAGCAGCTTAGGCCTGTTGGGGAGCGGGAGGGTAAATGAGCAGTTCTTC. Residues: CASSLGLLGSGRVNEQFF.